This T cell receptor beta chain is from a study of cytomegalovirus exposure and HLA in healthy donors. Study conclusions and caveats: In a later analysis, DRB1 alleles had the most associated TCRs; HLA-C alleles the fewest. Most of the TCR beta V segments (in an earlier analysis) were productive either about 87% or about 30% of the time. Later analysis suggested links between common viral pathogens and several top significant clusters.

Germline CDR1 reads MNHEY; CDR2 reads SVGAGI. The CDR3 runs to 13 residues. Trimming cost V 6 bases and J 6 bases, with 11 bases left between them. Comments on this clone: Its antigen is unknown.

The PCR employed 60 Vbeta primers together with 13 Jbeta primers. Measured with immunoSEQ multiplex PCR; TCRdb has only the in-frame clones, and not every one. The sample has 65,000 or so clones, 60% to 85% seen once. The source is a woman aged 40 to 50 in good health and CMV-seropositive. Sequenced material: PBMCs. The chain couples TRBV6-5 to TRBJ2-2, with a possible D match to TRBD2 (5 bases). Here the CDR3 DNA reads TGTGCCAGCAGGCCTACTAGGTCCGGGGAGCTGTTTTTT. Its protein is CASRPTRSGELFF.